This is a list of T cell receptor beta chains from one sample in a study of blood T cell repertoires in COVID-19. Generated by immunoSEQ multiplex PCR, the TCRdb table keeps only in-frame clones and is missing some. In the table there are 250,000 to 300,000 clones, approximately 90% of which are singletons. The specimen was peripheral blood. These receptors were collected from a woman aged 30 to 39 with COVID-19, enrolled during active disease. Both conserved end residues are part of each CDR3. The D gene is left open where the match is weak. Clone size is not always given. Where it is, it says once, few, many or a class for expanded clones.

D: TRBD1; size: .; V: TRBV3-1/TRBV3-2; J: TRBJ2-7; DNA: TGTGCCAGCAGCCTGTTACCCGGGACAGGGGAAGGGCAGTACTTC; CDR3: CASSLLPGTGEGQYF
D: .; size: .; V: TRBV11-3; J: TRBJ2-7; DNA: TGTGCCAGCAGCCCCACCGGGTTAAGCGAGCAGTACTTC; CDR3: CASSPTGLSEQYF
D: .; size: .; V: TRBV24-1; J: TRBJ2-3; DNA: TGTGCCACCAGTGATGACGAGGCTAGCACAGATACGCAGTATTTT; CDR3: CATSDDEASTDTQYF
D: .; size: .; V: TRBV3-1/TRBV3-2; J: TRBJ1-1; DNA: TGTGCCAGCAGCCCGGGACAAGCGAACACTGAAGCTTTCTTT; CDR3: CASSPGQANTEAFF
D: TRBD1; size: once; V: TRBV29-1; J: TRBJ1-5; DNA: TGCAGCGTCATCCAGGGGGGCAATCAGCCCCAGCATTTT; CDR3: CSVIQGGNQPQHF
D: .; size: .; V: TRBV5-1; J: TRBJ1-1; DNA: TGCGCCAGCAGCGCGGGGGCAGGAAACACTGAAGCTTTCTTT; CDR3: CASSAGAGNTEAFF
D: .; size: .; V: TRBV19; J: TRBJ1-2; DNA: TGTGCCAGTAGCGGTATCACCCCCTATGGCTACACCTTC; CDR3: CASSGITPYGYTF
D: .; size: .; V: TRBV7-2; J: TRBJ2-2; DNA: TGTGCCAGCAGCTTAGGCAGGGCGGTCACCGGGGAGCTGTTTTTT; CDR3: CASSLGRAVTGELFF
D: .; size: .; V: TRBV5-1; J: TRBJ1-1; DNA: TGCGCCAGCAGCCCGACAGGCGACAACACTGAAGCTTTCTTT; CDR3: CASSPTGDNTEAFF
D: .; size: .; V: TRBV3-1/TRBV3-2; J: TRBJ2-1; DNA: TGTGCCAGCAGCCCCTCCTGGGCAGGGGAGAATGAGCAGTTCTTC; CDR3: CASSPSWAGENEQFF
D: .; size: .; V: TRBV3-1/TRBV3-2; J: TRBJ1-1; DNA: TGTGCCAGCAGCCAAGCCCCAGGGAACACTGAAGCTTTCTTT; CDR3: CASSQAPGNTEAFF
D: .; size: .; V: TRBV19; J: TRBJ2-3; DNA: TGTGCCAGTAGTATAGGAGGGAGCCGCACAGATACGCAGTATTTT; CDR3: CASSIGGSRTDTQYF
D: TRBD1; size: once; V: TRBV10-2; J: TRBJ1-5; DNA: TGCGCCAGTCGAACAGGGGAGCATCAGCCCCAGCATTTT; CDR3: CASRTGEHQPQHF
D: TRBD2; size: .; V: TRBV10-3; J: TRBJ2-5; DNA: TGTGCCACCCGGACTAGCGGGGCCCCGGTCGGGGAGACCCAGTACTTC; CDR3: CATRTSGAPVGETQYF
D: .; size: once; V: TRBV19; J: TRBJ1-1; DNA: TGTGCCAGTAGTCCGAGCCGGGACACCAAAGCTTTCTTT; CDR3: CASSPSRDTKAFF
D: .; size: .; V: TRBV15; J: TRBJ1-2; DNA: TGTGCCACCCTAAGGGGTATCTATGGCTACACCTTC; CDR3: CATLRGIYGYTF
D: TRBD1; size: .; V: TRBV25-1; J: TRBJ1-1; DNA: TGTGCCAGCAGTGAGGGACAGATGAACACTGAAGCTTTCTTT; CDR3: CASSEGQMNTEAFF
D: TRBD2; size: .; V: TRBV12-5; J: TRBJ2-1; DNA: TGTGCTAGTGGTTTGGACCTAACTAGCGGGAGGGCCCCCTACAATGAGCAGTTCTTC; CDR3: CASGLDLTSGRAPYNEQFF
D: .; size: once; V: TRBV7-6; J: TRBJ1-4; DNA: TGTGCCAGCAGCTCAAAAGTTGGGGAGGTTAATGAAAAACTGTTTTTT; CDR3: CASSSKVGEVNEKLFF
D: .; size: .; V: TRBV3-1/TRBV3-2; J: TRBJ1-1; DNA: TGTGCCAGCAGCCGGAACCCAGGGGATGGCACTGAAGCTTTCTTT; CDR3: CASSRNPGDGTEAFF
D: .; size: .; V: TRBV19; J: TRBJ2-2; DNA: TGTGCCAGTAGTATTCAGATCACCGGGGAGCTGTTTTTT; CDR3: CASSIQITGELFF
D: .; size: .; V: TRBV19; J: TRBJ1-5; DNA: TGTGCCAGTAGTATCCCCGGTTTCAATCAGCCCCAGCATTTT; CDR3: CASSIPGFNQPQHF
D: .; size: .; V: TRBV5-8; J: TRBJ1-3; DNA: TGTGCCAGCAGCCTGTCCTTAACTGGAAACACCATATATTTT; CDR3: CASSLSLTGNTIYF
D: TRBD1; size: .; V: TRBV30; J: TRBJ2-7; DNA: TGTGCCTGGAGGGTACCCGCGAATTCAGGGGGCCATTACTACGAGCAGTACTTC; CDR3: CAWRVPANSGGHYYEQYF
D: TRBD1; size: .; V: TRBV2; J: TRBJ1-2; DNA: TGTGCCAGCAGGGGTGACAGGGGTCTTGGCTACACCTTC; CDR3: CASRGDRGLGYTF
D: TRBD1; size: .; V: TRBV11-2; J: TRBJ2-5; DNA: TGTGCCAGCAGCATAGGACAGGGTGGGCAAGAGACCCAGTACTTC; CDR3: CASSIGQGGQETQYF